This T cell receptor (beta chain) stems from a study of blood T cell repertoires in COVID-19. About the study: COVID-19 samples, acute and convalescent, were from the United States, Italy and Spain. In each case, the material was cDNA or gDNA derived from T cells, B-cell-depleted T cells, or PBMCs.

V gave up 4 bases and J gave up 15 bases, with 26 bases separating them. The CDR3 length is 15 residues. Germline values: CDR1 SGHNT, CDR2 YYREEE (reference sequence). Original data processing: The assay estimated nucleated cells by amplifying reference gene primers. Method: immunoSEQ multiplex PCR; TCRdb's copy keeps in-frame clones and lacks some. D and trimming come from the DNA, and the V and J calls and clone size come from that table. The sample holds fewer than 140,000 clones, about 70% seen once. This receptor was obtained from a human donor with acute or convalescent COVID-19. The donor label of this sample is uncertain. What was sequenced was peripheral blood. The V call is TRBV5-4, the J call TRBJ2-1, with a tentative D call TRBD2 (5 bases). CDR3 sequence reads: CASSQEVVLGHPRFF. The CDR3 DNA follows: TGTGCCAGCAGCCAGGAGGTCGTGCTTGGCCACCCGCGGTTCTTC.